Each of the 11 T cell receptor beta chains below was sequenced from the same sample in a study of identical twins. TCRdb reprocessed the 5' RACE reads via MiXCR and lists one record per CDR3 protein. The sample has hundreds of thousands of distinct CDR3 sequences; 9% to 15% are singletons. A further study also used this sample, focusing on yellow fever vaccine responses in identical twins.

Specimen: PBMCs. The receptor set was obtained from a woman aged 18 to 35 in good health.

This chain links TRBV12-3 or TRBV12-4 with TRBJ2-1; TRBD2 matches at 16 bases. The CDR3 loop spans 18 amino acids. J lost 10 bases, V lost 3 bases, and 12 bases had no gene match. The CDR3 coding sequence is TGTGCCAGCAGTTTGGGACTAGCGGGGGGGCCGGGGTTTAGGGAGCAGTTCTTC. Translation gives CASSLGLAGGPGFREQFF.

This chain connects TRBV11-3 to TRBJ2-2, with 7 bases matching TRBD1. CDR3 length: 17 amino acids. The V gene end was trimmed by 5 bases and the J gene end by 8 bases; junction bases not matched to a gene: 17. Per germline, CDR1 SGHNT and CDR2 YENEEA. The CDR3 sequence is CASSPDEGQLFGGELFF. Written as DNA, the CDR3 is TGTGCCAGCAGCCCCGACGAGGGACAGCTCTTTGGGGGGGAGCTGTTTTTT.

V is TRBV5-1 and J is TRBJ2-6; D possibly uses TRBD1 or TRBD2 (5 bases each). The germline gives CDR1 SGHRS, CDR2 YFSETQ. Between the trimmed V and J ends, which lost 4 bases and 3 bases, there was a span of 11 bases. The CDR3 extends over 15 amino acids. CDR3 region: CASSTRDLGANVLTF. CDR3 DNA: TGCGCCAGCAGCACCCGGGACCTTGGGGCCAACGTCCTGACTTTC.

This clonotype has just a few counts. The chain uses TRBV14 and TRBJ1-2; no firm D call. The germline V gene encodes CDR1 SGHDN and CDR2 FVKESK. Trimming cost V 0 bases and J 7 bases, with 15 bases left between them. The CDR3 totals 15 residues. CDR3 amino acids: CASSQDGKGLSGYTF. The CDR3 DNA is TGTGCCAGCAGCCAAGATGGTAAAGGTCTGTCTGGCTACACCTTC.

This clonotype was detected a few times. The CDR3 protein is CASSYSGEGRIGEQFF. The CDR3 DNA reads TGTGCCAGCAGTTACTCGGGGGAGGGCCGGATAGGTGAGCAGTTCTTC. The rearrangement uses TRBV6-2 or TRBV6-3 and TRBJ2-1, with 7 bases that match TRBD2. Germline values: CDR1 MNHEY, CDR2 SVGEGT. The J segment lost 9 bases and the V segment lost 0 bases, leaving 11 bases of the junction unmatched. The CDR3 has 16 amino acids.

This clonotype has a count of ten or more. CDR3 loop: CASRDGNQETQYF. DNA for the CDR3: TGTGCCAGCAGGGACGGCAACCAAGAGACCCAGTACTTC. The V and J genes are TRBV12-3 or TRBV12-4 and TRBJ2-5; D gene ambiguous. This CDR3 is 13 amino acids long. Trimming shortened V by 6 bases and J by 0 bases, and 8 bases separated the two germline ends.

This clonotype was seen at least ten times. The chain employs TRBV7-9 and TRBJ1-4, with D possibly TRBD1 on 6 matching bases. Germline assignment: CDR1 SEHNR and CDR2 FQNEAQ (reference sequence). The CDR3 contains 16 residues. V lost 4 bases and J lost 3, with 15 bases in between. The CDR3 spells CASSSTGIRANEKLFF. The CDR3 bases are TGTGCCAGCAGCTCTACAGGGATAAGAGCTAATGAAAAACTGTTTTTT. Supplemented by reference TRBV7-9 and TRBJ1-4, the full variable domain reads DTGVSQNPRHKITKRGQNVTFRCDPISEHNRLYWYRQTLGQGPEFLTYFQNEAQLEKSRLLSDRFSAERPKGSFSTLEIQRTEQGDSAMYLCASSSTGIRANEKLFFGSGTQLSVL.

This sequence joins TRBV7-7 and TRBJ2-7; no clear D gene. The V and J ends lost 5 bases and 6 bases respectively, with 11 bases between them. Germline CDR1 and CDR2: SSHAT and FNYEAQ (reference sequence). CDR3 length: 12 residues. The CDR3 spells CASSPLTGEQYF. The DNA for the CDR3 is TGTGCCAGCAGCCCGTTGACCGGCGAGCAGTACTTC.

In its sample, this clonotype was seen many times. V gene TRBV10-3 combines with J gene TRBJ2-1, with D possibly TRBD1 on 5 matching bases. The germline V gene encodes CDR1 ENHRY and CDR2 SYGVKD. The CDR3 has 14 residues. Trimming removed 2 bases at V and 5 bases at J, with 10 bases between. CDR3 coding DNA: TGTGCCATCAGTGAGGCCACAGGTCACAATGAGCAGTTCTTC. This sequence encodes CAISEATGHNEQFF.

V is TRBV12-3 or TRBV12-4 and J is TRBJ2-5; D is unclear. The germline V and J ends were trimmed by 0 bases and 5 bases, with 7 bases remaining between them. The CDR3 loop spans 13 amino acids. CDR3 amino acids: CASSLAPRETQYF. In nucleotides, the CDR3 is TGTGCCAGCAGTTTAGCGCCCAGGGAGACCCAGTACTTC.

The chain combines TRBV25-1 with TRBJ2-4; 11 bases map to TRBD1. The CDR3 is 19 residues long. Germline lookup yields CDR1 MGHDK and CDR2 SYGVNS. The ends lost 4 bases at V and 0 bases at J; junction bases unmatched: 11. The CDR3 sequence: CASSATGTGGVLAKNIQYF. The CDR3 DNA reads TGTGCCAGCAGTGCGACCGGGACAGGGGGGGTACTAGCCAAAAACATTCAGTACTTC.